In its sample, the clone carrying this T cell receptor beta chain was seen a few times. Its antigen is still unknown. The sample belongs to a study of human T cells and chemical hapten exposure. Whole-study results and caveats: TCRs above 1 in 1000 frequency did not change with DPC sensitization.

The study extracted total RNA from unfractionated whole blood. The V and J ends lost 1 base and 8 bases, in that order; junction bases with no gene match: 9. This CDR3 is built from 17 residues. In germline, CDR1 is SGHVS, CDR2 FNYEAQ. The library attached unique molecular identifiers to individual cDNA molecules. In the authors' methods: Counts of TCRs in each sample centred on a median of around 96,000 and extended from around 24,000 to 710,000. MiXCR was run by TCRdb on the reads, yielding one entry per CDR3 protein. These V and J calls derive from TCRdb rather than the authors' analysis. The sample contains roughly 120,000 distinct CDR3 sequences, over 6.5% of which appear only once.

The receptor comes from a human donor in good health. Some clones in this sample may be carry-over from other donors' samples. This chain uses TRBV7-6 with TRBJ1-6; 9 nucleotides agree with TRBD1. The specimen was whole blood. CDR3 nucleotides: TGTGCCAGCAGCTTAGGGGGGACAGGGAGAGTTCATTCACCCCTCCACTTT. Encoded protein: CASSLGGTGRVHSPLHF.